Described below is a single T cell receptor (beta chain) sequence and its context. While infection was still active, Seattle patients were enrolled and then followed longitudinally. The data were taken from a study of blood T cell repertoires in COVID-19. Background on the study: Some COVID-19 samples were acute and others convalescent; all came from the United States, Italy and Spain. PBMCs, B-cell-depleted T cells, or T cells provided the cDNA or gDNA that made up the material.

Libraries were prepared by immunoSEQ multiplex PCR; TCRdb keeps only in-frame clonotypes and omits some of them. Of 150,000 or so clones in the sample, 79% were seen once. Germline CDR1 reads SGHRS; CDR2 reads YFSETQ. This CDR3 has 16 residues. V trimming: 4 bases; J trimming: 4 bases; junction bases outside the gene matches: 10. The sample was peripheral blood. The chain couples TRBV5-1 to TRBJ2-1, with TRBD1 identical over 8 bases. The source is a woman in her 70s with COVID-19, enrolled during active disease. DNA for the CDR3: TGCGCCAGCAGCCGCGGACAGGGAGAGGATTACAATGAGCAGTTCTTC. This encodes CASSRGQGEDYNEQFF.